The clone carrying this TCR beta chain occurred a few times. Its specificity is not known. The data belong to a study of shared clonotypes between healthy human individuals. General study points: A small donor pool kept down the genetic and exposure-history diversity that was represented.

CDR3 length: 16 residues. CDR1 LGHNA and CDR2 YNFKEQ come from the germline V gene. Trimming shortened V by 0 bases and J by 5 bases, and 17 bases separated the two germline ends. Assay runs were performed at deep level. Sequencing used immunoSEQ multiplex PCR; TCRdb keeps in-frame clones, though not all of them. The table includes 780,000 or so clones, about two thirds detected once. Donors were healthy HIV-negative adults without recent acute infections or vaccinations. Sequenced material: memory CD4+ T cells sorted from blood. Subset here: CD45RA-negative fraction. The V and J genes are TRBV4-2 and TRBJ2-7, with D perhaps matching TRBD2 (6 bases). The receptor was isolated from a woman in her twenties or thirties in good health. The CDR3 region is CASSQDFAGRNNEQYF. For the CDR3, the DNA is TGTGCCAGCAGCCAAGATTTCGCGGGGAGAAACAACGAGCAGTACTTC.